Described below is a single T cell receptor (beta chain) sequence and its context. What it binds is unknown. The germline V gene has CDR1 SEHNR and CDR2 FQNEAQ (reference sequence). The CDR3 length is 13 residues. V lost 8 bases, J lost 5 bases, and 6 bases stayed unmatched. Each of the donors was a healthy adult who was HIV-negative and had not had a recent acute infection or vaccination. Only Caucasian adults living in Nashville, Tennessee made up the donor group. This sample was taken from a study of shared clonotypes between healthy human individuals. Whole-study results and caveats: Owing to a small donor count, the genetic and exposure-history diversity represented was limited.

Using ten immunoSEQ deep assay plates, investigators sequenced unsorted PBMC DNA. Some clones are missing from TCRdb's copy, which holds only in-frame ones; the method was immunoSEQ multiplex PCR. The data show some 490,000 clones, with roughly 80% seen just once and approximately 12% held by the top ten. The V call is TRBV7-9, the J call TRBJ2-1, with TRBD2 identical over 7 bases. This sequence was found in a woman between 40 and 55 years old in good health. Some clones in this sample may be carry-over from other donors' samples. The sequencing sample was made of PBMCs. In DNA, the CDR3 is TGTGCCAGCGGAACTAGCGTTCACAATGAGCAGTTCTTC. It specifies CASGTSVHNEQFF.